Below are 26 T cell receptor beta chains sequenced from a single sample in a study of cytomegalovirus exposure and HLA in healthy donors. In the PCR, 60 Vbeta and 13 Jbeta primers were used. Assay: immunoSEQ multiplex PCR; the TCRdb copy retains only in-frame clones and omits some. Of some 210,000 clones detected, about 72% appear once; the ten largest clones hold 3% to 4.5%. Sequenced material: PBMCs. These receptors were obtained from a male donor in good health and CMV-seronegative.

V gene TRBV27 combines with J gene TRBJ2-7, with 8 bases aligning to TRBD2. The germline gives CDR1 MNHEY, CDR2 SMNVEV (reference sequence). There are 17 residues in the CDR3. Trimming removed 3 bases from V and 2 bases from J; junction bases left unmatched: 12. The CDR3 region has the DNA TGTGCCAGCAGTTTTAGATTAGCGGGATCAGGAGCCTACGAGCAGTACTTC. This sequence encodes CASSFRLAGSGAYEQYF.

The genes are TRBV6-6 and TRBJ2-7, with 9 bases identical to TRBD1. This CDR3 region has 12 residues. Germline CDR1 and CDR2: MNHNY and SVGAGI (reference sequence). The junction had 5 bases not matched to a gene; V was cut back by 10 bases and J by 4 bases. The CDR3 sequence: CATRQGGYEQYF. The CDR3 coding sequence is TGTGCCACCAGACAGGGGGGGTACGAGCAGTACTTC.

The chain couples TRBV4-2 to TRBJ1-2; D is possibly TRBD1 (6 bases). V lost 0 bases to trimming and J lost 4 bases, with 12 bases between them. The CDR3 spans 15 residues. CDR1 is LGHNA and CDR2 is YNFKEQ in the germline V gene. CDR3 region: CASSQENREAYGYTF. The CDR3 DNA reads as TGTGCCAGCAGCCAAGAGAACAGGGAAGCCTATGGCTACACCTTC.

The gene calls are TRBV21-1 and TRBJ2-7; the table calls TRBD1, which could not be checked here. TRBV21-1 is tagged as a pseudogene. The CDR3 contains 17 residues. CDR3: CASSKAHLGQGDHEQYF. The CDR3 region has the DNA TGTGCCAGCAGCAAAGCGCATTTAGGACAGGGTGACCACGAGCAGTACTTC.

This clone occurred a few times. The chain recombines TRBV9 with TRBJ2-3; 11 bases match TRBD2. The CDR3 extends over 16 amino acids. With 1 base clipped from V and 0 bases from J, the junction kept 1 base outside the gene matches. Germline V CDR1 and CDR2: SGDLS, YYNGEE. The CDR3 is CASSVLAGGSTDTQYF. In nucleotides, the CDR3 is TGTGCCAGCAGCGTACTAGCGGGAGGCAGCACAGATACGCAGTATTTT.

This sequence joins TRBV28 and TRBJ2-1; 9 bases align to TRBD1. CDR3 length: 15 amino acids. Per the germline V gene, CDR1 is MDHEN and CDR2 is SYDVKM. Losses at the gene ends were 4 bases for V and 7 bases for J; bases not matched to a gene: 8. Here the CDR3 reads CASSYPGTGLNEQFF. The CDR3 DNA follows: TGTGCCAGCAGTTATCCCGGGACAGGGTTGAATGAGCAGTTCTTC.

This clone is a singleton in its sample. The CDR3 loop reads CASSTRLATNNEQFF. CDR3 bases: TGTGCCAGTAGTACCCGACTAGCAACAAACAATGAGCAGTTCTTC. The chain couples TRBV19 to TRBJ2-1, with 7 bases identical to TRBD2. The CDR3 is 15 residues long. Germline assignment: CDR1 LNHDA and CDR2 SQIVND (reference sequence). V trimming: 4 bases; J trimming: 5 bases; junction bases outside the gene matches: 8.

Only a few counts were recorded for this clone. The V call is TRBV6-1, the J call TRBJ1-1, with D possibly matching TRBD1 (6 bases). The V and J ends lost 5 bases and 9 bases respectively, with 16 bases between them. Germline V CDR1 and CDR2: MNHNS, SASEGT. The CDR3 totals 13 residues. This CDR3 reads CASSPLRDIQAFF. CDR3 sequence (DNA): TGTGCCAGCAGTCCGCTTCGGGACATACAAGCTTTCTTT.

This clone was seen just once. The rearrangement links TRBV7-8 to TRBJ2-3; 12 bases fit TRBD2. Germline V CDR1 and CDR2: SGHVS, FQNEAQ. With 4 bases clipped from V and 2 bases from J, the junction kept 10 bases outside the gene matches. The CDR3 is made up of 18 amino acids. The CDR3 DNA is TGTGCCAGCAGCTCCCAGTCACTAGCGGGAGGCCACACAGATACGCAGTATTTT. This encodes CASSSQSLAGGHTDTQYF.

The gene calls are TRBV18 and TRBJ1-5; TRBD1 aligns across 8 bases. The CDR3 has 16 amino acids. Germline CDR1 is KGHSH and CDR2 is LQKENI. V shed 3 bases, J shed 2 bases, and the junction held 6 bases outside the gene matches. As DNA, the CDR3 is TGTGCCAGCTCACCCCTAGGACAGGGTGGCAATCAGCCCCAGCATTTT. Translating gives CASSPLGQGGNQPQHF.

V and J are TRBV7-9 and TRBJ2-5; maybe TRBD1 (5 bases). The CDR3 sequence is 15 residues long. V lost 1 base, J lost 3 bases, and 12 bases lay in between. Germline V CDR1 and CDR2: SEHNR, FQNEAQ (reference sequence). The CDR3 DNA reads TGTGCCAGCAGCTTAGTTGTCGGCAGGGAAGAGACCCAGTACTTC. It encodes CASSLVVGREETQYF.

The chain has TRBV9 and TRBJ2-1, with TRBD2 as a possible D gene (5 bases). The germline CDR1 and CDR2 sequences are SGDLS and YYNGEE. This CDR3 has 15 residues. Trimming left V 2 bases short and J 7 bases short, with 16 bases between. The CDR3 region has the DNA TGTGCCAGCAGCGTTAGAGGGATCGGTATAAATGAGCAGTTCTTC. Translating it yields CASSVRGIGINEQFF.

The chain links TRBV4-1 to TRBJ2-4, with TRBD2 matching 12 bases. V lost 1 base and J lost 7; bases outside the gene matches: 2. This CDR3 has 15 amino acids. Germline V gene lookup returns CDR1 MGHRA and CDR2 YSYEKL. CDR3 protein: CASSQASGRGNIQYF. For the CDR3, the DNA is TGCGCCAGCAGCCAAGCTAGCGGGAGGGGCAACATTCAGTACTTC.

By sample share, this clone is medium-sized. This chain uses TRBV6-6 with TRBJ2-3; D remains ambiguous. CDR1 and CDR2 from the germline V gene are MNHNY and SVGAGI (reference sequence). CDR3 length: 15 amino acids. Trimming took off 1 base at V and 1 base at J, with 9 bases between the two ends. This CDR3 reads CASSYYAVGTDTQYF. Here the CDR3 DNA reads TGTGCCAGCAGTTACTACGCGGTAGGCACAGATACGCAGTATTTT.

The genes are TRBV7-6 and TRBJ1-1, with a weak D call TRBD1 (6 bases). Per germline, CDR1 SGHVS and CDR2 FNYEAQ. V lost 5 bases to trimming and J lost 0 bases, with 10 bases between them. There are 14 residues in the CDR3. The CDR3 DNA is TGTGCCAGCAGCACAGGGCCTATGAACACTGAAGCTTTCTTT. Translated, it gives CASSTGPMNTEAFF.

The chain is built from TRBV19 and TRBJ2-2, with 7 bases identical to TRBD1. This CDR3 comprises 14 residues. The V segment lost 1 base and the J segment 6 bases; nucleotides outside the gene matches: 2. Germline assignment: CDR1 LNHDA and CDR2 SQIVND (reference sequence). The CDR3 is CASSIVTGPGELFF. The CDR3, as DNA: TGTGCCAGTAGTATAGTGACAGGGCCCGGGGAGCTGTTTTTT. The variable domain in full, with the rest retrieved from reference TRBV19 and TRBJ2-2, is DGGITQSPKYLFRKEGQNVTLSCEQNLNHDAMYWYRQDPGQGLRLIYYSQIVNDFQKGDIAEGYSVSREKKESFPLTVTSAQKNPTAFYLCASSIVTGPGELFFGEGSRLTVL.

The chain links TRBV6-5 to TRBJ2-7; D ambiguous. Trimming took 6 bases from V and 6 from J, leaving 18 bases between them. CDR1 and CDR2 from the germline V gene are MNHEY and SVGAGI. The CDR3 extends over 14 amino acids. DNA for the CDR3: TGTGCCAGCAGCTATCAAGACATTACCTCCGAGCAGTACTTC. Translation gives CASSYQDITSEQYF.

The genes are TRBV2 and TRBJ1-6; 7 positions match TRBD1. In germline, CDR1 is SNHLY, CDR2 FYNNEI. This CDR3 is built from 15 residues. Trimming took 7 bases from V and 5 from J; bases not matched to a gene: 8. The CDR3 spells CASTDRDSHNSPLHF. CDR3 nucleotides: TGTGCCAGCACCGACCGGGACAGCCATAATTCACCCCTCCACTTT.

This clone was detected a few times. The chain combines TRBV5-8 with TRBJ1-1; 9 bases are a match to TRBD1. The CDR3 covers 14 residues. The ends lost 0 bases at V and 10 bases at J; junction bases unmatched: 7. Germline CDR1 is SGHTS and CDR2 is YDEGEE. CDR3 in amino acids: CASSLAPQGAGAFF. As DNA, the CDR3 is TGTGCCAGCAGCTTGGCCCCACAGGGGGCGGGAGCTTTCTTT.

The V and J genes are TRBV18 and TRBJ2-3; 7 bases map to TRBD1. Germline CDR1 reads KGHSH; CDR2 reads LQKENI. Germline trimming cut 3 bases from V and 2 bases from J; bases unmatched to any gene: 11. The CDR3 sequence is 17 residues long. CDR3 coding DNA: TGTGCCAGCTCACCCCTTCCCCGACAGGGAAACACAGATACGCAGTATTTT. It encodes CASSPLPRQGNTDTQYF. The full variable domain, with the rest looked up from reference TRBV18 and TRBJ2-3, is NAGVMQNPRHLVRRRGQEARLRCSPMKGHSHVYWYRQLPEEGLKFMVYLQKENIIDESGMPKERFSAEFPKEGPSILRIQQVVRGDSAAYFCASSPLPRQGNTDTQYFGPGTRLTVL.

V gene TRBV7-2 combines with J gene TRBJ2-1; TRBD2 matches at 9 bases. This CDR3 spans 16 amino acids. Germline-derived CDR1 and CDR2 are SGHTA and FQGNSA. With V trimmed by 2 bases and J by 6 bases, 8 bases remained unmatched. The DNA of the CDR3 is TGTGCCAGCAGCTTATATTTTCTAGCGGGAACCAATGAGCAGTTCTTC. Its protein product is CASSLYFLAGTNEQFF.

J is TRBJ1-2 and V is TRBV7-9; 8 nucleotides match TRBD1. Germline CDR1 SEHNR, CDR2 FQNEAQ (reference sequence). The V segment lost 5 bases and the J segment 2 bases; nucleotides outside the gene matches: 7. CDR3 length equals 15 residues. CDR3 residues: CASSRDRGPNYGYTF. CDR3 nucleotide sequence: TGTGCCAGCAGCCGAGACAGGGGACCAAACTATGGCTACACCTTC.

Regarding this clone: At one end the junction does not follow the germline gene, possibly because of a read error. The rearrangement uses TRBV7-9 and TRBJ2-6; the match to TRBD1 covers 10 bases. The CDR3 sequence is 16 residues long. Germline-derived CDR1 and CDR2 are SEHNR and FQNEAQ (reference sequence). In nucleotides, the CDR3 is TGTTCCAGCAGCCAGGGACAGGGGACGGGGGCCAACGTCCTGACTTTC. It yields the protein CSSSQGQGTGANVLTF.

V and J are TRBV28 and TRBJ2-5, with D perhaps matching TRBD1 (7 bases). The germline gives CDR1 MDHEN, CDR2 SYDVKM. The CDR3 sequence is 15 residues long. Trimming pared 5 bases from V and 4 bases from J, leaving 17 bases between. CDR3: CASSPGDRVRETQYF. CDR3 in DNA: TGTGCCAGCAGTCCGGGGGACAGAGTACGAGAGACCCAGTACTTC.

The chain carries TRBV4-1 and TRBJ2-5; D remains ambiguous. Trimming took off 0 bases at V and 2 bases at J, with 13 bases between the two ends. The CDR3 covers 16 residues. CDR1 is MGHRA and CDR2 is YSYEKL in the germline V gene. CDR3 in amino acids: CASSQEAVIKQETQYF. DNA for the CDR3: TGCGCCAGCAGCCAAGAGGCGGTGATAAAACAAGAGACCCAGTACTTC.

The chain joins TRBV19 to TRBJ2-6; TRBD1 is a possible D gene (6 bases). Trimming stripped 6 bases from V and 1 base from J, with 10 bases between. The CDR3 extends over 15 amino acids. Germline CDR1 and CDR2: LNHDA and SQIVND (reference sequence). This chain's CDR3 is CASSGTLSGANVLTF. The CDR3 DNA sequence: TGTGCCAGTAGCGGGACACTGTCTGGGGCCAACGTCCTGACTTTC.